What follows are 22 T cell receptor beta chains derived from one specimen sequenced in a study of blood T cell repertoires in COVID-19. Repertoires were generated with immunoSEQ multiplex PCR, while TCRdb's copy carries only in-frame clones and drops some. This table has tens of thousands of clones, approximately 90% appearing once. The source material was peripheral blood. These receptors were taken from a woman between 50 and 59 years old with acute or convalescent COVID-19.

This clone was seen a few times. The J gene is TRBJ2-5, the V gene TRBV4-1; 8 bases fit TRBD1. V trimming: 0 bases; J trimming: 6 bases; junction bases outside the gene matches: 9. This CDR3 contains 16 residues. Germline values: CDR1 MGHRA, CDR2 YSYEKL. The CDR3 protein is CASSQEGAGGAKTQYF. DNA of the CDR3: TGCGCCAGCAGCCAAGAAGGGGCAGGGGGCGCGAAGACCCAGTACTTC.

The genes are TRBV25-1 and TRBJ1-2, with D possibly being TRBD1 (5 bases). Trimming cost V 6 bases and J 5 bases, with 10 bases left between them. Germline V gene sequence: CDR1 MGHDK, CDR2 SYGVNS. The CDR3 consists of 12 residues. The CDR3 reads CASRRGGYGYTF. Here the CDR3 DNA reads TGTGCCAGCAGGCGGGGGGGTTATGGCTACACCTTC.

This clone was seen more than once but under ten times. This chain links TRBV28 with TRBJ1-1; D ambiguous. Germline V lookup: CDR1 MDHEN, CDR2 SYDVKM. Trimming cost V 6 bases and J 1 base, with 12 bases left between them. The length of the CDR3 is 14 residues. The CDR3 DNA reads TGTGCCAGCAGCCGAGCTCGAAAGAACACTGAAGCTTTCTTT. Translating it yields CASSRARKNTEAFF.

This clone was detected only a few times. CDR3 nucleotides: TGCGCCAGTCTTGACAGGATTCATAGCAATCAGCCCCAGCATTTT. The encoded protein is CASLDRIHSNQPQHF. The chain recombines TRBV4-1 with TRBJ1-5, with D tentatively TRBD1 (6 bases). With 9 bases removed from V and 0 bases from J, the gap between germline ends came to 15 bases. The CDR3 totals 15 residues. CDR1 MGHRA and CDR2 YSYEKL come from the germline V gene.

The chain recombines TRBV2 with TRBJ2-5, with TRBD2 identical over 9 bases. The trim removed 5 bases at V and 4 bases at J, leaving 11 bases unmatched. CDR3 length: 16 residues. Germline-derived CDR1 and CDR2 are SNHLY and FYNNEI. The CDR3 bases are TGTGCCAGCAGTCTCCTGACTAGCGGACCGGGAGAGACCCAGTACTTC. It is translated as CASSLLTSGPGETQYF.

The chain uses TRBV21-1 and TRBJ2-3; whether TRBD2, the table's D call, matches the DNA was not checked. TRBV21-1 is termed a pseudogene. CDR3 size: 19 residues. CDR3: CASSKGWRSGDLPGDTQYF. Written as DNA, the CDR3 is TGTGCCAGCAGCAAAGGGTGGAGGAGCGGAGACCTACCCGGAGATACGCAGTATTTT.

The CDR3 region is CASSPTLYQETQYF. The CDR3, as DNA: TGTGCCAGCAGTCCTACCTTGTACCAAGAGACCCAGTACTTC. This chain links TRBV27 with TRBJ2-5; D uncertain. This CDR3 has 14 residues. Per germline, CDR1 MNHEY and CDR2 SMNVEV (reference sequence). V gave up 5 bases and J gave up 0 bases, with 10 bases separating them.

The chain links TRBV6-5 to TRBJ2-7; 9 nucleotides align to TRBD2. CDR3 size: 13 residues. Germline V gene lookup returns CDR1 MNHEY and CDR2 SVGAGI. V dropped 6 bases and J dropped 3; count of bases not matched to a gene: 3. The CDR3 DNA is TGTGCCAGCAGGACTAGCGGCCTCTACGAGCAGTACTTC. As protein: CASRTSGLYEQYF.

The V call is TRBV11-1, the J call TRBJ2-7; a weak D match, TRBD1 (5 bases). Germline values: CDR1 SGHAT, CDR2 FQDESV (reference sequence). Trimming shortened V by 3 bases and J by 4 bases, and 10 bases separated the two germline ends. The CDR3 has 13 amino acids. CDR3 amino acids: CASSLAGSYEQYF. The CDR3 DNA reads TGTGCCAGCAGCTTGGCAGGGTCTTACGAGCAGTACTTC.

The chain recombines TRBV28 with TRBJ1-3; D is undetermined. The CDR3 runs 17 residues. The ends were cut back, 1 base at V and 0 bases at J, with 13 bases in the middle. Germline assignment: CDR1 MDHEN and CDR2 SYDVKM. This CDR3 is CASSLFSGLNSGNTIYF. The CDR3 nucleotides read TGTGCCAGCAGTTTATTTTCAGGACTGAACTCTGGAAACACCATATATTTT. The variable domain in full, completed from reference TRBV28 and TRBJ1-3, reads DVKVTQSSRYLVKRTGEKVFLECVQDMDHENMFWYRQDPGLGLRLIYFSYDVKMKEKGDIPEGYSVSREKKERFSLILESASTNQTSMYLCASSLFSGLNSGNTIYFGEGSWLTVV.

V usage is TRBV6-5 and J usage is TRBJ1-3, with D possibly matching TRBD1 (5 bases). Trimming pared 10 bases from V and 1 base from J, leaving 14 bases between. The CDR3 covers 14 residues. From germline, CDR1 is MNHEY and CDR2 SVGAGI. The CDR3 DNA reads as TGTGCCACCGCGATAGGGGCTTCTGGAAACACCATATATTTT. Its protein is CATAIGASGNTIYF.

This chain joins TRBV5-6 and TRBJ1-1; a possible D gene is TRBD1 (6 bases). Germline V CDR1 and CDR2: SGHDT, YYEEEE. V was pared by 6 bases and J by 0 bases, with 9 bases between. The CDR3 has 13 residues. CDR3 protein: CASNRDMNTEAFF. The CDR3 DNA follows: TGTGCCAGCAACAGGGACATGAACACTGAAGCTTTCTTT.

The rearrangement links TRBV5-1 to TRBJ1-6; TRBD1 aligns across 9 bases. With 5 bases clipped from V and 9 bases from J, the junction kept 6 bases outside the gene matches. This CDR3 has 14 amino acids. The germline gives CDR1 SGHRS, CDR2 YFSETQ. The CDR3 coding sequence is TGCGCCAGCAGTCGGACAGGGGAGGGTTCACCCCTCCACTTT. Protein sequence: CASSRTGEGSPLHF.

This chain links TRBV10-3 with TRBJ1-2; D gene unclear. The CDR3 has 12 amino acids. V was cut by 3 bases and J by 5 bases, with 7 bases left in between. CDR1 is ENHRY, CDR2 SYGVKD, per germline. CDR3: CAISDVRYGYTF. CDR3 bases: TGTGCCATCAGTGATGTCAGATATGGCTACACCTTC.

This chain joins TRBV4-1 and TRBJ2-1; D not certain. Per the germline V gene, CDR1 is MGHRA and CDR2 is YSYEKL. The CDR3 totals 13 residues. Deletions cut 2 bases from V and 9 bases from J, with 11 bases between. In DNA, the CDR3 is TGCGCCAGCAGCCAACAGCTAGAGTTTGAGCAGTTCTTC. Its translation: CASSQQLEFEQFF.

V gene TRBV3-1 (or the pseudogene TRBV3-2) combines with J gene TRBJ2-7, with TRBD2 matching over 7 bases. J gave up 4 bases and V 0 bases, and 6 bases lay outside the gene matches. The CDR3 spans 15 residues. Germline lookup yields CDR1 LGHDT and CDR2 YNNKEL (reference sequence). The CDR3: CASSQEKLAAYEQYF. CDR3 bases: TGTGCCAGCAGCCAAGAGAAGCTAGCGGCTTACGAGCAGTACTTC.

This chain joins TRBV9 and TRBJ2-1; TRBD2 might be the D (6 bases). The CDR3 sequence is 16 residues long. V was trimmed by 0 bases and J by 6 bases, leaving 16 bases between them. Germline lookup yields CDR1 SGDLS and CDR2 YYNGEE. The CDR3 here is CASSVGGDLWANEQFF. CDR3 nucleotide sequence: TGTGCCAGCAGCGTAGGGGGGGACCTTTGGGCCAATGAGCAGTTCTTC. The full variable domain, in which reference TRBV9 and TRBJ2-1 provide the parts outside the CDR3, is DSGVTQTPKHLITATGQRVTLRCSPRSGDLSVYWYQQSLDQGLQFLIQYYNGEERAKGNILERFSAQQFPDLHSELNLSSLELGDSALYFCASSVGGDLWANEQFFGPGTRLTVL.

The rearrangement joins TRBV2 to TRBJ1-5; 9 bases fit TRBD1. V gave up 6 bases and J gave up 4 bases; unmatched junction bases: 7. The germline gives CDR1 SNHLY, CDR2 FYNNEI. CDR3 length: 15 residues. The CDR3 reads CASRKQGAANQPQHF. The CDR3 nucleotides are TGTGCCAGCAGGAAACAGGGGGCGGCGAATCAGCCCCAGCATTTT.

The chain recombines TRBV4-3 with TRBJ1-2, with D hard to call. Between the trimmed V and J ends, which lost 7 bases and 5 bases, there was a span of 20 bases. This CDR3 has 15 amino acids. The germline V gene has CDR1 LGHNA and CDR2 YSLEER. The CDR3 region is CASNDRGGRSYGYTF. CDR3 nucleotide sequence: TGCGCCAGCAACGACCGGGGAGGACGAAGTTATGGCTACACCTTC.

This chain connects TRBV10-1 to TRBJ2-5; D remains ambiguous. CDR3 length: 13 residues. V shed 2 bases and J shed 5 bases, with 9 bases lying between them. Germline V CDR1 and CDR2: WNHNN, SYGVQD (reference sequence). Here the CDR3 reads CASSEAGRETQYF. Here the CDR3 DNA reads TGCGCCAGCAGTGAGGCAGGTCGGGAGACCCAGTACTTC.

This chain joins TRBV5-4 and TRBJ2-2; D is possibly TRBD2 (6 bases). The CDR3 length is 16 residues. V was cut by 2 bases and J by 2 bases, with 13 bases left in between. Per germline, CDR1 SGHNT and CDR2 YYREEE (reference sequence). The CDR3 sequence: CASSFGMGGNTGELFF. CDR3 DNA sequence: TGTGCCAGCAGCTTTGGGATGGGGGGAAACACCGGGGAGCTGTTTTTT.

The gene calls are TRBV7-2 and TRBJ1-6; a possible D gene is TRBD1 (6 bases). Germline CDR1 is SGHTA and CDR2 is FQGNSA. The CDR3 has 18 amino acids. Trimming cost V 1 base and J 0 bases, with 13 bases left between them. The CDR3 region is CASSLGGGGSSYNSPLHF. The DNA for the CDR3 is TGTGCCAGCAGCTTAGGAGGGGGTGGGAGCTCCTATAATTCACCCCTCCACTTT.